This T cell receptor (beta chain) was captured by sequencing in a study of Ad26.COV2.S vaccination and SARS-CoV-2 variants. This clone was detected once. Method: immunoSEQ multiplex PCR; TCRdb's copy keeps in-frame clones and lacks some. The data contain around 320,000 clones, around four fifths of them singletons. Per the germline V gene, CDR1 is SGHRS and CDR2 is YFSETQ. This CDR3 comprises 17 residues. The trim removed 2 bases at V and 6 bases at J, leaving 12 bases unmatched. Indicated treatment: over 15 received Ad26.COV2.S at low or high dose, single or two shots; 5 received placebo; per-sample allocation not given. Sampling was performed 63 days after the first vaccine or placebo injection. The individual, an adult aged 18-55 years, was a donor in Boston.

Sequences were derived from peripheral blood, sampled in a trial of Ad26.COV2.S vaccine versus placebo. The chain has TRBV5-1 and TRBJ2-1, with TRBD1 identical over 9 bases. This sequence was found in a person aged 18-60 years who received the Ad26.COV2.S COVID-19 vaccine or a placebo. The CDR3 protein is CASSFSAWDREVNEQFF. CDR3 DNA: TGCGCCAGCAGCTTTTCAGCGTGGGACAGGGAGGTCAATGAGCAGTTCTTC.